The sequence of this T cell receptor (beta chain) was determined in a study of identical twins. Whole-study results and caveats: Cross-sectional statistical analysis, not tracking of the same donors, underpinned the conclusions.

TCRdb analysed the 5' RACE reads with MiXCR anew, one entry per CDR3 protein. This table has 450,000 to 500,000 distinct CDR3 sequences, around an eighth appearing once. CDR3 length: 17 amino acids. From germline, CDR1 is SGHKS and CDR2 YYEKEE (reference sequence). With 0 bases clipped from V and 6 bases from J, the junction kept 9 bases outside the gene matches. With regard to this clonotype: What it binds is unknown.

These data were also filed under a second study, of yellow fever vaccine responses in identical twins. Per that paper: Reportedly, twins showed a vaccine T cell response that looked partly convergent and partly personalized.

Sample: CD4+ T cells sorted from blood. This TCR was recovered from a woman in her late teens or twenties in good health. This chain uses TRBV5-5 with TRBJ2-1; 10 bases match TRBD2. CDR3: CASSLVGSSGRFNEQFF. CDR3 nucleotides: TGTGCCAGCAGCTTGGTGGGGTCTAGCGGGAGATTCAATGAGCAGTTCTTC.